A selection of T cell receptor beta chains follows, all from one sample in a study of blood T cell repertoires in COVID-19. Only in-frame clones appear in the TCRdb table, and some are missing; sequencing was by immunoSEQ multiplex PCR. The sample includes some 270,000 clones, approximately 83% seen only once; the top ten take 4% to 4.5%. The sequenced sample was PBMCs or T cells enriched from blood (not recorded which). These receptors all stem from a woman in her twenties or thirties who had recovered from COVID-19. CDR3s include the opening cysteine and the closing phenylalanine or tryptophan. The D gene is left open where the match is weak. The listing skips clone size in some rows; elsewhere it reads once, few, many or a size class.

J gene | D gene | clone size | V gene | CDR3 protein | CDR3 DNA
TRBJ1-6 | - | once | TRBV7-9 | CASHRQNSPLHF | TGTGCCAGCCATAGACAGAATTCACCCCTCCACTTT
TRBJ1-4 | TRBD1 | - | TRBV3-1/TRBV3-2 | CASSQVVRDRVFF | TGTGCCAGCAGCCAAGTAGTGCGGGACAGGGTTTTTTTT
TRBJ2-7 | - | - | TRBV28 | CASSFWQGSYEQYF | TGTGCCAGCAGTTTTTGGCAGGGATCCTACGAGCAGTACTTC
TRBJ2-7 | - | once | TRBV28 | CASATEVVYEQYF | TGTGCCAGCGCAACGGAGGTCGTCTACGAGCAGTACTTC
TRBJ1-1 | - | - | TRBV10-3 | CAISTPGQGNTEAFF | TGTGCCATCAGTACGCCCGGCCAGGGAAACACTGAAGCTTTCTTT
TRBJ2-2 | - | - | TRBV5-1 | CASSPKPTGELFF | TGCGCCAGCAGCCCGAAGCCTACCGGGGAGCTGTTTTTT
TRBJ1-2 | TRBD1 | - | TRBV6-4 | CASSETTGSDYGYTF | TGTGCCAGCAGTGAGACGACAGGGTCGGACTATGGCTACACCTTC
TRBJ2-1 | TRBD1 | - | TRBV2 | CASSSGTGGYNEQFF | TGTGCCAGCAGTTCCGGGACAGGGGGGTACAATGAGCAGTTCTTC
TRBJ2-7 | TRBD1 | - | TRBV3-1/TRBV3-2 | CASSQGTYGQVSHF | TGTGCCAGCAGCCAAGGGACCTATGGACAGGTTTCGCACTTC
TRBJ1-5 | - | - | TRBV27 | CASSLSGGQPQHF | TGTGCCAGCAGTTTATCGGGAGGGCAGCCCCAGCATTTT
TRBJ1-6 | TRBD1 | - | TRBV20-1 | CSASPVDRVDSPLHF | TGCAGTGCTAGTCCCGTGGACAGGGTGGATTCACCCCTCCACTTT
TRBJ2-5 | TRBD2 | - | TRBV6-2/TRBV6-3 | CASSSRKLAGGQEETQYF | TGTGCCAGCAGTTCCCGGAAACTAGCGGGGGGACAGGAAGAGACCCAGTACTTC
TRBJ1-2 | TRBD1 | - | TRBV15 | CATSREMGQNYGYTF | TGTGCCACCAGCAGAGAGATGGGACAGAACTATGGCTACACCTTC
TRBJ2-7 | - | - | TRBV6-5 | CASSYSARDEQYF | TGTGCCAGCAGTTACTCCGCCAGGGACGAGCAGTACTTC
TRBJ2-3 | TRBD2 | - | TRBV6-5 | CASRRLAEHTDTQYF | TGTGCCAGCAGGCGACTAGCGGAACACACAGATACGCAGTATTTT
TRBJ2-7 | - | - | TRBV28 | CASSRARIGGEQYF | TGTGCCAGCAGTCGAGCTAGAATAGGAGGGGAGCAGTACTTC
TRBJ1-4 | - | - | TRBV15 | CATSRKLTGRGGEKLFF | TGTGCCACCAGCAGAAAGCTCACAGGGAGAGGGGGTGAAAAACTGTTTTTT
TRBJ2-1 | - | - | TRBV11-3 | CASSIQGMNEQFF | TGTGCCAGCAGCATACAGGGTATGAATGAGCAGTTCTTC
TRBJ2-1 | - | - | TRBV21-1 | CAEEGTGDNEQFF | TGTGCCGAAGAAGGGACAGGGGACAATGAGCAGTTCTTC
TRBJ2-3 | TRBD2 | - | TRBV9 | CASSAFGLAGASDTQYF | TGTGCCAGCAGTGCTTTTGGGCTAGCGGGAGCTTCAGATACGCAGTATTTT
TRBJ2-5 | - | - | TRBV5-4 | CASSSQETQYF | TGTGCCAGCAGCTCGCAAGAGACCCAGTACTTC
TRBJ1-1 | - | - | TRBV23-1 | CASSQWLRVVAPEFF | TGCGCCAGCAGTCAATGGCTTCGGGTAGTGGCCCCGGAATTCTTT
TRBJ2-3 | TRBD1 | - | TRBV4-1 | CASSQDQQGALDTQYF | TGCGCCAGCAGCCAAGACCAACAGGGGGCCTTAGATACGCAGTATTTT
TRBJ1-2 | - | - | TRBV5-1 | CASSSDRGVGYTF | TGCGCCAGCAGCTCCGACCGGGGGGTTGGCTACACCTTC
TRBJ1-6 | - | - | TRBV21-1 | CASSTWTGGEDSPLHF | TGTGCCAGCAGCACGTGGACAGGGGGGGAGGATTCACCCCTCCACTTT
TRBJ2-2 | - | - | TRBV6-2/TRBV6-3 | CASSRTINTGELFF | TGTGCCAGCAGTCGGACTATAAACACCGGGGAGCTGTTTTTT
TRBJ2-7 | TRBD2 | once | TRBV11-2 | CASSLVPPGRGGPYEQYF | TGTGCCAGCAGCTTAGTGCCCCCCGGGAGGGGGGGACCCTACGAGCAGTACTTC
TRBJ2-1 | TRBD2 | - | TRBV4-2 | CASSQGSGRGEQFF | TGTGCCAGCAGCCAAGGTAGCGGGAGGGGTGAGCAGTTCTTC
TRBJ1-5 | - | - | TRBV7-8 | CASSFSWRLNQPQHF | TGTGCCAGCAGCTTTAGCTGGCGGTTGAATCAGCCCCAGCATTTT
TRBJ2-7 | - | many | TRBV4-1 | CASSLLTGYEQYF | TGCGCCAGCAGCCTTCTCACAGGGTACGAGCAGTACTTC
TRBJ1-3 | - | - | TRBV7-2 | CASSLAGARGGNTIYF | TGTGCCAGCAGCTTAGCTGGGGCAAGAGGTGGAAACACCATATATTTT
TRBJ2-1 | TRBD2 | - | TRBV6-6 | CASSSSSGGVRNEQFF | TGTGCCAGCAGTTCCTCCAGCGGGGGGGTCCGCAATGAGCAGTTCTTC
TRBJ2-7 | - | - | TRBV11-2 | CASSLGVYEQYF | TGTGCCAGCAGCCTCGGGGTCTACGAGCAGTACTTC
TRBJ1-2 | - | once | TRBV5-1 | CASSLSANYGYTF | TGCGCCAGCAGCCTCAGCGCTAACTATGGCTACACCTTC
TRBJ1-1 | TRBD1 | once | TRBV28 | CASNSGGQGPNTEAFF | TGTGCCAGCAATAGTGGGGGACAGGGTCCGAACACTGAAGCTTTCTTT
TRBJ1-5 | TRBD1 | - | TRBV28 | CASSFEGASNQPQHF | TGTGCCAGCAGTTTCGAGGGGGCAAGCAATCAGCCCCAGCATTTT
TRBJ1-1 | - | - | TRBV6-5 | CASSYSRDTEAFF | TGTGCCAGCAGTTACTCGAGGGACACTGAAGCTTTCTTT
TRBJ2-1 | - | - | TRBV19 | CASSSRGFNEQFF | TGTGCCAGTAGTTCCCGCGGATTCAATGAGCAGTTCTTC
TRBJ2-5 | TRBD2 | - | TRBV20-1 | CSASFPAGGRETQYF | TGCAGTGCTAGTTTTCCAGCGGGAGGGCGAGAGACCCAGTACTTC
TRBJ1-1 | - | - | TRBV29-1 | CSVDGGLNTEAFF | TGCAGCGTCGACGGAGGTTTGAACACTGAAGCTTTCTTT
TRBJ1-3 | - | - | TRBV10-3 | CAIRPYSGNTIYF | TGTGCCATCAGGCCCTACTCTGGAAACACCATATATTTT
TRBJ2-7 | TRBD2 | once | TRBV28 | CASNSQGLESYEQYF | TGTGCCAGCAACAGTCAGGGACTAGAGTCCTACGAGCAGTACTTC
TRBJ1-5 | TRBD1 | - | TRBV5-8 | CASRSLLGGLGQPQHF | TGTGCCAGCAGATCGCTTTTAGGGGGCTTGGGTCAGCCCCAGCATTTT
TRBJ2-3 | - | - | TRBV7-3 | CASSMEGDTQYF | TGTGCCAGCAGCATGGAGGGAGATACGCAGTATTTT
TRBJ1-5 | TRBD1 | - | TRBV28 | CASSPTGRNQPQHF | TGTGCCAGCAGTCCGACAGGGCGCAATCAGCCCCAGCATTTT
TRBJ2-1 | TRBD2 | - | TRBV5-1 | CASSSAGVPYNEQFF | TGCGCCAGCAGTTCTGCGGGGGTGCCCTACAATGAGCAGTTCTTC
TRBJ1-1 | - | - | TRBV10-3 | CAISVDRLNTEAFF | TGTGCCATCAGTGTTGACAGGCTGAACACTGAAGCTTTCTTT
TRBJ1-1 | - | - | TRBV29-1 | CSVVRRVDTEAFF | TGCAGCGTTGTCCGCCGGGTGGACACTGAAGCTTTCTTT
TRBJ1-3 | - | - | TRBV9 | CASSVGGGTGNTIYF | TGTGCCAGCAGCGTAGGTGGGGGCACCGGAAACACCATATATTTT
TRBJ2-7 | - | - | TRBV5-3 | CARSFRGGSYEQYF | TGTGCCAGAAGCTTTCGCGGCGGCTCCTACGAGCAGTACTTC
TRBJ1-4 | - | - | TRBV19 | CASSIDRTGVKLFF | TGTGCCAGTAGTATAGATCGTACAGGAGTAAAACTGTTTTTT